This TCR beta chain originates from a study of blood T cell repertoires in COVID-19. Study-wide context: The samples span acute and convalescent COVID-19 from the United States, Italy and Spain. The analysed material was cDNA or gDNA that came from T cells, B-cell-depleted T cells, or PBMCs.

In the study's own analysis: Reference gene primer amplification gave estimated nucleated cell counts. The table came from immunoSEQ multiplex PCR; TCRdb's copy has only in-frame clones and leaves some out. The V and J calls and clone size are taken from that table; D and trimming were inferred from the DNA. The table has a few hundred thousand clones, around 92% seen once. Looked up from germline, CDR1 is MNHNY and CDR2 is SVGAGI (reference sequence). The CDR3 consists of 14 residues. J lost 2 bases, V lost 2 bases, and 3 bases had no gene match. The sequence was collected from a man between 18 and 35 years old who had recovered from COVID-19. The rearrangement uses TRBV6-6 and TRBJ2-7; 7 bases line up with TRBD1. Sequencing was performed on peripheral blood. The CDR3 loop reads CASSYGDSTYEQYF. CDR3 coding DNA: TGTGCCAGCAGTTACGGGGACAGTACCTACGAGCAGTACTTC.